These 12 T cell receptor beta chains share one sample of origin, sequenced in a study of blood T cell repertoires in COVID-19. Only in-frame clones appear in the TCRdb table, and some are missing; sequencing was by immunoSEQ multiplex PCR. Of about 370,000 clones in the sample, about 89% were seen once. The sequenced sample consisted of peripheral blood. The origin of the receptors is a woman aged 30 to 39 with COVID-19, enrolled during active disease.

V and J are TRBV19 and TRBJ1-6; perhaps TRBD1 as D (6 bases). Trimming left V 3 bases short and J 6 bases short, with 15 bases between. Germline-derived CDR1 and CDR2 are LNHDA and SQIVND (reference sequence). The CDR3 is 16 residues long. This chain's CDR3 is CASSMTGTGSNSPLHF. The CDR3 region has the DNA TGTGCCAGTAGTATGACAGGAACGGGGTCTAATTCACCCCTCCACTTT.

This clone was counted many times. J is TRBJ2-1 and V is TRBV4-3; TRBD1 might be the D (5 bases). Germline V gene data show CDR1 as LGHNA and CDR2 as YSLEER. Trimming shortened V by 0 bases and J by 6 bases, and 12 bases separated the two germline ends. The CDR3 has 15 residues. This CDR3 is CASSQDGNRINEQFF. The CDR3 DNA reads as TGCGCCAGCAGCCAAGATGGTAACAGGATCAATGAGCAGTTCTTC.

This chain connects TRBV6-5 to TRBJ1-5, with D perhaps TRBD1 (5 bases). The length of the CDR3 is 15 residues. Germline V gene lookup returns CDR1 MNHEY and CDR2 SVGAGI. Trimming removed 4 bases at V and 3 bases at J, with 13 bases between. Written as DNA, the CDR3 is TGTGCCAGCAGTTCCGCTGGGACTTCCAATCAGCCCCAGCATTTT. Translating gives CASSSAGTSNQPQHF.

V gene TRBV6-6 combines with J gene TRBJ2-5; tentatively, D is TRBD1 (5 bases). Germline lookup yields CDR1 MNHNY and CDR2 SVGAGI (reference sequence). The CDR3 extends over 13 amino acids. Trimming shortened V by 1 base and J by 3 bases, and 6 bases separated the two germline ends. This chain's CDR3 is CASSYLGEETQYF. The DNA of the CDR3 is TGTGCCAGCAGTTACTTAGGGGAAGAGACCCAGTACTTC.

The rearrangement links TRBV11-3 to TRBJ2-5; D is uncertain. Germline CDR1 and CDR2: SGHNT and YENEEA. The length of the CDR3 is 15 residues. V lost 1 base and J 5 bases, leaving 14 bases between the germline ends. The CDR3 nucleotides are TGTGCCAGCAGCTTAGCTGCTGTGTTTAGTGAGACCCAGTACTTC. Its protein is CASSLAAVFSETQYF.

The chain joins TRBV9 to TRBJ2-5, with D possibly TRBD2 on 5 matching bases. Germline lookup yields CDR1 SGDLS and CDR2 YYNGEE. The CDR3 spans 15 residues. Trimming took 3 bases from V and 1 from J, leaving 13 bases between them. CDR3 region: CASSALGRGQETQYF. The CDR3 DNA follows: TGTGCCAGCAGCGCCCTTGGACGGGGCCAAGAGACCCAGTACTTC.

CDR3 in DNA: TGTGCCAGCAGCCCGGGACTAGCGGGGGGCGCCCAAGAGACCCAGTACTTC. This sequence encodes CASSPGLAGGAQETQYF. The chain recombines TRBV5-4 with TRBJ2-5; 15 bases match TRBD2. The CDR3 runs 17 residues. Germline CDR1 and CDR2: SGHNT and YYREEE (reference sequence). The junction had 5 bases not matched to a gene; V was cut back by 4 bases and J by 1 base.

Only a few counts were recorded for this clone. This chain uses TRBV24-1 with TRBJ1-2; D is unclear. V was pared by 9 bases and J by 5 bases, with 18 bases between. CDR1 is KGHDR and CDR2 is SFDVKD in the germline V gene. The CDR3 consists of 14 residues. The CDR3 DNA follows: TGTGCCACCTCACTTCATGGGCTGCTTTATGGCTACACCTTC. Translated, it gives CATSLHGLLYGYTF.

The chain employs TRBV24-1 and TRBJ2-2, with D perhaps matching TRBD2 (5 bases). CDR1 KGHDR and CDR2 SFDVKD come from the germline V gene. The V end lost 1 base, the J end lost 0 bases, and 14 bases lay between the germline ends. The CDR3 extends over 18 amino acids. This CDR3 reads CATSDFGLGNANTGELFF. CDR3 DNA sequence: TGTGCCACCAGTGATTTCGGCCTCGGGAACGCGAACACCGGGGAGCTGTTTTTT.

V usage is TRBV5-5 and J usage is TRBJ1-4; D is ambiguous. V was pared by 0 bases and J by 8 bases, with 14 bases between. Germline V CDR1 and CDR2: SGHKS, YYEKEE (reference sequence). This CDR3 contains 15 residues. CDR3 region: CASSLAGGFREKLFF. CDR3 coding DNA: TGTGCCAGCAGCTTGGCCGGCGGGTTCCGAGAAAAACTGTTTTTT.

This clone was counted a single time. This chain links TRBV11-3 with TRBJ1-5; TRBD1 might be the D (5 bases). Trimming shortened V by 5 bases and J by 4 bases, and 18 bases separated the two germline ends. This CDR3 contains 16 residues. Germline-derived CDR1 and CDR2 are SGHNT and YENEEA. This chain's CDR3 is CASSVPTVPSNQPQHF. CDR3 nucleotide sequence: TGTGCCAGCAGCGTGCCGACAGTGCCCTCTAATCAGCCCCAGCATTTT.

The sample holds a few counts of this clone. The gene calls are TRBV12-5 and TRBJ2-1; 7 bases agree with TRBD2. In germline, CDR1 is LGHNT, CDR2 FRNRAP. V lost 3 bases and J lost 6; bases outside the gene matches: 8. The CDR3 has 15 residues. CDR3 nucleotide sequence: TGTGCTAGTGGTTTAGGGCTAGCGGAGGGCAATGAGCAGTTCTTC. It encodes CASGLGLAEGNEQFF.